This is a list of T cell receptor beta chains from one sample in a study of cytomegalovirus exposure and HLA in healthy donors. Some clones are missing from TCRdb's copy, which holds only in-frame ones; the method was immunoSEQ multiplex PCR. The sample lists over 250,000 clones; 86% were seen once. Specimen: PBMCs. The receptors were gathered from a man aged 35-49 years in good health and CMV-seropositive. Each CDR3 is given with its conserved first and last residue. A D gene is named only where the DNA matches it firmly. Where a row states a size, it is once, few, many or the class of an expanded clone; other rows omit it.

V gene,clone size,D gene,J gene,CDR3 DNA,CDR3 protein
TRBV4-3,-,TRBD1,TRBJ1-5,TGCGCCAGCAGCCTGACAGGGGCGGATCAGCCCCAGCATTTT,CASSLTGADQPQHF
TRBV6-6,once,TRBD1,TRBJ1-2,TGTGCCAGCACTTTCCTGGACAGGGTGGGGTACTATGGCTACACCTTC,CASTFLDRVGYYGYTF
TRBV2,-,-,TRBJ2-5,TGTGCCAGCGGAGGACCCCAAGAGACCCAGTACTTC,CASGGPQETQYF
TRBV5-1,-,TRBD2,TRBJ2-7,TGCGCCAGCAGCTCCCACGGGGGGAGCTCGTGGGAGCAGTACTTC,CASSSHGGSSWEQYF
TRBV4-3,-,TRBD2,TRBJ2-1,TGCGCCAGCAGCCAGGAGCGGGAGCCCTACAATGAGCAGTTCTTC,CASSQEREPYNEQFF
TRBV4-3,-,-,TRBJ2-7,TGCGCCAGCAGCCAGAGACTAGGTCGGTACGAGCAGTACTTC,CASSQRLGRYEQYF
TRBV7-9,-,TRBD2,TRBJ2-1,TGTGCCAGCAGCTTAGGAGTAGCGGGGGGTTACAATGAGCAGTTCTTC,CASSLGVAGGYNEQFF
TRBV28,few,TRBD1,TRBJ2-1,TGTGCCAGCAGTTTATTGGGGGACAGCGACCACAATGAGCAGTTCTTC,CASSLLGDSDHNEQFF
TRBV28,few,-,TRBJ1-1,TGTGCCAGCTCCGACAGGTTGAACACTGAAGCTTTCTTT,CASSDRLNTEAFF
TRBV4-2,-,TRBD2,TRBJ2-1,TGTGCCAGCAGCCAAGGACTAGCGGGAACCGGAGAGCAGTTCTTC,CASSQGLAGTGEQFF
TRBV2,-,-,TRBJ1-5,TGTGCCAGTGGGGGGGAAAACAATCAGCCCCAGCATTTT,CASGGENNQPQHF
TRBV5-1,few,-,TRBJ1-3,TGCGCCAGCAGCCCGTTGAGCTCTGGAAACACCATATATTTT,CASSPLSSGNTIYF
TRBV7-3,-,-,TRBJ2-7,TGTGCCAGCAGCCTCCAGGGGGGTATCTGGTACGAGCAGTACTTC,CASSLQGGIWYEQYF
TRBV5-4,few,-,TRBJ2-2,TGTGCCAGCAGCTTGGGCCTAAGCGGGGAGCTGTTTTTT,CASSLGLSGELFF
TRBV2,once,-,TRBJ2-3,TGTGCCAGCATCCCCCTTCTAGATACGCAGTATTTT,CASIPLLDTQYF
TRBV4-1,once,-,TRBJ2-5,TGCGCCAGCAGGCCAGGGAACCAAGAGACCCAGTACTTC,CASRPGNQETQYF
TRBV25-1,-,TRBD1,TRBJ2-1,TGTGCCAGCAACCCAAAGGGTCCGGGACAGGGAAGAAATGAGCAGTTCTTC,CASNPKGPGQGRNEQFF
TRBV19,-,-,TRBJ2-7,TGTGCCAGTAGTAGGGAGGCCCGTCGGGCCCCTCCCTACGAGCAGTACTTC,CASSREARRAPPYEQYF
TRBV7-2,-,-,TRBJ1-2,TGTGCCAGCAGCTTAGACCGAGAAGGCTACACCTTC,CASSLDREGYTF
TRBV28,-,TRBD2,TRBJ2-2,TGTGCCAGCAGTTTTTGGCGGGAGACTACCGGGGAGCTGTTTTTT,CASSFWRETTGELFF
TRBV7-8,-,TRBD1,TRBJ1-1,TGTGCCAGCAGCCTGTCTGCAGGGGGGTCGCACACTGAAGCTTTCTTT,CASSLSAGGSHTEAFF
TRBV14,-,-,TRBJ1-1,TGTGCCAGCAGCCCATCCGGGAACACTGAAGCTTTCTTT,CASSPSGNTEAFF
TRBV11-1,-,-,TRBJ2-1,TGTGCCAGCAGCTTGCCTACAGGGTTCTCCTACAATGAGCAGTTCTTC,CASSLPTGFSYNEQFF
TRBV4-2,-,-,TRBJ2-7,TGTGCCAGCAGCCAAGAAAGTCGGTGGAGCCCCTACGAGCAGTACTTC,CASSQESRWSPYEQYF
TRBV4-1,-,-,TRBJ2-1,TGCGCCAGCAGCCAACACCCCCCTGAGGGAGAATACGATGAGCAGTTCTTC,CASSQHPPEGEYDEQFF
TRBV5-1,-,-,TRBJ2-3,TGCGCCAGCAGCTTGGAGCCCTCTAGCACAGATACGCAGTATTTT,CASSLEPSSTDTQYF
TRBV4-2,-,TRBD1,TRBJ1-1,TGTGCCAGCAGCCAAAGGGGACAGGGGAACACTGAAGCTTTCTTT,CASSQRGQGNTEAFF
TRBV10-2,-,TRBD1,TRBJ1-5,TGCGCCAGCAGTGAGTACAGGGGAAACCAGCCCCAGCATTTT,CASSEYRGNQPQHF
TRBV6-6,few,-,TRBJ1-1,TGTGCCAGCAGTTACGCTGCAGGGCCTGAAGCTTTCTTT,CASSYAAGPEAFF
TRBV6-5,-,-,TRBJ2-6,TGTGCCAGCTTTCGCTCTGGGGCCAACGTCCTGACTTTC,CASFRSGANVLTF
TRBV19,few,-,TRBJ2-4,TGTGCCAGTAGTATACGGAGAGGCATTCAGTACTTC,CASSIRRGIQYF
TRBV28,-,-,TRBJ1-6,TGTGCCAGCAGTTTAGGGGCCTCGGGGGGGAATAATTCACCCCTCCACTTT,CASSLGASGGNNSPLHF
TRBV9,-,TRBD2,TRBJ2-3,TGTGCCAGCAGCGTAGATACTAGCGGGACCTCAGATACGCAGTATTTT,CASSVDTSGTSDTQYF
TRBV27,-,-,TRBJ1-1,TGTGCCAGCAGTTTAGGGGGCGGGAGAGGGGACACTGAAGCTTTCTTT,CASSLGGGRGDTEAFF
TRBV15,-,TRBD1,TRBJ1-2,TGTGCCACCAGCTCACGGACAGGGAACTATGGCTACACCTTC,CATSSRTGNYGYTF
TRBV19,-,-,TRBJ1-5,TGTGCCAGTAGTATTCTCTCCGCGTATAGCAATCAGCCCCAGCATTTT,CASSILSAYSNQPQHF
TRBV7-8,-,-,TRBJ2-7,TGTGCCAGCAGCTTAGGGCGAGTGGCTAGCTACGAGCAGTACTTC,CASSLGRVASYEQYF
TRBV19,-,TRBD2,TRBJ2-3,TGTGCCAGTAGTATAGAGGCGGGGGGCGGAGATACGCAGTATTTT,CASSIEAGGGDTQYF
TRBV19,-,TRBD1,TRBJ1-1,TGTGCCAGTAGTACAGGGGGCGGGAACACTGAAGCTTTCTTT,CASSTGGGNTEAFF
TRBV11-3,-,TRBD1,TRBJ2-2,TGTGCCAGCAGCATGGGACAGGGATCCGGGGAGCTGTTTTTT,CASSMGQGSGELFF
TRBV6-4,-,-,TRBJ1-5,TGTGCCAGCAGCGGGAGGGGGGCTTCTGGTCAGCCCCAGCATTTT,CASSGRGASGQPQHF
TRBV4-2,-,-,TRBJ1-5,TGTGCCAGCAGCCAAGGGGCAGGGGCGCGAGGTCAGCCCCAGCATTTT,CASSQGAGARGQPQHF
TRBV4-1,-,TRBD2,TRBJ2-3,TGCGCCAGCAGCCAATCTTTTAGCGGGAGTACAACAGATACGCAGTATTTT,CASSQSFSGSTTDTQYF
TRBV6-1,-,-,TRBJ2-5,TGTGCCAGCAGTGAAGACGGGGTAGAGGAGACCCAGTACTTC,CASSEDGVEETQYF
TRBV7-8,-,-,TRBJ1-2,TGTGCCAGCAGCTTAGCGTTAGCAGCTTCTAACTATGGCTACACCTTC,CASSLALAASNYGYTF
TRBV30,-,TRBD1,TRBJ1-5,TGTGCCTGGAGTGTACGAAAGACAGGGGGCTTTAAACCCACCGGGGAGGATCAGCCCCAGCATTTT,CAWSVRKTGGFKPTGEDQPQHF
TRBV5-6,few,-,TRBJ2-7,TGTGCCAGCAGCCGGAGGGCGGACTACGAGCAGTACTTC,CASSRRADYEQYF
TRBV4-3,-,-,TRBJ1-2,TGCGCCAGCAGCCAAGCCTTGGCTCGCGGCTACACCTTC,CASSQALARGYTF
TRBV18,-,TRBD2,TRBJ2-3,TGTGCCAGCTCACCGATGGGCGCGGGAGGGGTCGCAGATACGCAGTATTTT,CASSPMGAGGVADTQYF
TRBV7-3,-,-,TRBJ2-5,TGTGCCAGCAGCTTTCAGGGAAAAGAGACCCAGTACTTC,CASSFQGKETQYF
TRBV10-3,-,TRBD2,TRBJ2-3,TGTGCCACCAAGCGGGAGGGCCATGGAGATACGCAGTATTTT,CATKREGHGDTQYF
TRBV7-9,-,-,TRBJ1-2,TGTGCCAGCAGCCCCACCAGGGGCGCCTATGGCTACACCTTC,CASSPTRGAYGYTF
TRBV7-2,-,-,TRBJ2-2,TGTGCCAGCAGCCCCCTCGCCGGGGAGCTGTTTTTT,CASSPLAGELFF
TRBV4-1,-,-,TRBJ2-7,TGCGCCAGCAGCCAAGATAGGGGATCAGGGAACGAGCAGTACTTC,CASSQDRGSGNEQYF
TRBV2,-,-,TRBJ1-1,TGTGCCAGCCTGAAAGGGGTGAACACTGAAGCTTTCTTT,CASLKGVNTEAFF
TRBV6-6,-,TRBD1,TRBJ2-3,TGTGCCAGCAGTTCGCGGACAGGACCCCACCCCACGCAGTATTTT,CASSSRTGPHPTQYF